The sequence of this TCR beta chain was determined in a study of neoadjuvant nivolumab and ipilimumab in lung cancer (dated by TCRdb to the early 2020s). Regarding the study in general: In the NEOSTAR trial, nivolumab was administered intravenously at 3 mg/kg on days 1, 15 and 29, and the combination arm also received ipilimumab 1 mg/kg on day 1 only. The primary endpoint of the trial was the rate of major pathologic response (MPR) in the intention-to-treat population of each study arm. In the trial, around 43 patients with operable NSCLC were treated, of whom around 23 were randomized to nivolumab monotherapy and some 20 to nivolumab plus ipilimumab. TCR repertoires in pretherapy (baseline) peripheral blood were compared with TCR repertoires in tumors resected at surgery after neoadjuvant immune checkpoint blockade. Matched pretherapy and resected tumor pairs were analyzed from seven patients, of whom four had been treated with nivolumab and three with nivolumab plus ipilimumab. Beyond this particular receptor, the publication reports: Compared with tumor-adjacent uninvolved lung, resected tumors had greater TCR richness and clonality, and increases showed up in more of the dual-therapy-treated tumors. No significant correlation was found between TCR clonality and pathologic tumor regression, and only one major-pathologic-response sample was available for the clonality analysis. Tumor T-cell richness and clonality rose from pretherapy to surgery in three of three dual-therapy tumors but in only two of four nivolumab-treated tumors. A small number of samples underwent TCR sequencing. TCR richness in pretherapy blood showed a positive correlation with richness in tumors resected after neoadjuvant therapy (Spearman R of about 0.83).

The library was made by the immunoSEQ multiplex PCR assay. The source study handled its data this way. Richness and clonality were used to summarize the repertoires, and clones that significantly expanded or contracted between pre- and post-therapy samples were identified. This immuneACCESS table, as held by TCRdb, lists in-frame sequences with V and J called but not all clones. Of the missing ones, under half trace to an unresolved V gene in checked studies; the others have no known cause. Clone size and V and J calls were adopted from that table, with D and trimming inferred from the DNA. In all, the sample holds 8,800 or so clones, and approximately 77% of those were seen once. Roughly 3.2% of the sample lies in the top ten. The CDR3 holds 13 amino acids from the cysteine to the phenylalanine. The only DNA kept is the CDR3, 39 bases in frame from the first base. V sheds 4 bases and J sheds 5 bases, leaving 12 bases between their ends. CDR1 and CDR2 were assigned from the germline V gene as MGHDK and SYGVNS.

Comments on this clone: No cognate antigen has been identified for it. Nothing much larger sits one base from this clone, and base qualities are not available.

Per the publication, the time point label means: at surgical resection after neoadjuvant nivolumab +/- ipilimumab. Samples came from the phase 2 randomized NEOSTAR trial, which tested neoadjuvant nivolumab or nivolumab plus ipilimumab followed by surgery in operable NSCLC. The receptor comes from an adult with non-small cell lung cancer. The sample here was tumor tissue, taken after neoadjuvant nivolumab, alone or with ipilimumab, at or shortly before surgery. This receptor chain uses TRBV25-1 and TRBJ2-7, with the D segment identity uncertain. In nucleotide form, the sequence is TGTGCCAGCAGTGCCCGTTTTGTGGACGAGCAGTACTTC. Its coded protein is CASSARFVDEQYF.